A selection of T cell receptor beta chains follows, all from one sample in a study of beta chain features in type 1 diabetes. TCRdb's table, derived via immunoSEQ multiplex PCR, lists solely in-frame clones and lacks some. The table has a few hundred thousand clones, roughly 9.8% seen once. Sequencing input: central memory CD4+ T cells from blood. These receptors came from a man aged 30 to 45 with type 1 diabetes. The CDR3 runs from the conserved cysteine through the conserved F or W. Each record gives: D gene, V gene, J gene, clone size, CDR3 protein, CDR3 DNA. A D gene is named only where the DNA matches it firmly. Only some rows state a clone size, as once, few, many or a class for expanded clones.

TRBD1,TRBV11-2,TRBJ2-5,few,CASSLGTGRETQYF,TGTGCCAGCAGCTTAGGGACAGGGCGGGAGACCCAGTACTTC
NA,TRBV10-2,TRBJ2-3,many,CASKLVASTDTQYF,TGCGCCAGTAAACTAGTGGCTAGCACAGATACGCAGTATTTT
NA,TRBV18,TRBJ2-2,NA,CASSRTGGTGELFF,TGTGCCAGCTCACGTACAGGAGGGACCGGGGAGCTGTTTTTT
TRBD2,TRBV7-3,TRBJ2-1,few,CASSPPGLAGSNEQFF,TGTGCCAGCAGCCCCCCGGGACTAGCGGGAAGCAATGAGCAGTTCTTC
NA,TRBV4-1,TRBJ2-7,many,CASSRGYYEQYF,TGCGCCAGCAGCAGAGGATACTACGAGCAGTACTTC
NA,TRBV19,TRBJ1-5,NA,CASSTDGDQPQHF,TGTGCCAGTAGTACGGACGGGGATCAGCCCCAGCATTTT
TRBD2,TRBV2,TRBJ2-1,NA,CASSPWTSTSYNEQFF,TGTGCCAGCAGTCCTTGGACTAGCACTTCCTACAATGAGCAGTTCTTC
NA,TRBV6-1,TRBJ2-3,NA,CASHARAEDTQYF,TGTGCCAGCCACGCCCGGGCAGAAGATACGCAGTATTTT
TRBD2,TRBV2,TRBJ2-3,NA,CASSVLLYTSGGQYF,TGTGCCAGCAGTGTCCTACTTTACACTAGCGGGGGGCAGTATTTT
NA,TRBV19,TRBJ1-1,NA,CASSIPRTNTEAFF,TGTGCCAGTAGTATCCCTCGGACCAACACTGAAGCTTTCTTT
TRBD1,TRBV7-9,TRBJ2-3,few,CASSTGGSDTQYF,TGTGCCAGCAGCACAGGGGGCTCCGATACGCAGTATTTT
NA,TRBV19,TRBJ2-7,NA,CASNRGLSYEQYF,TGTGCCAGTAATCGAGGCCTCTCCTACGAGCAGTACTTC
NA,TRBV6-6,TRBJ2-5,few,CASSSNSLRETQYF,TGTGCCAGCAGTTCCAACTCCCTCAGGGAGACCCAGTACTTC
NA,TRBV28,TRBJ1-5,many,CASSRSRELNQPQHF,TGTGCCAGCAGTCGTAGCAGGGAACTCAATCAGCCCCAGCATTTT
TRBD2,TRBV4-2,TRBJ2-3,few,CASSQGTSGRSGTDTQYF,TGTGCCAGCAGCCAAGGGACTAGCGGGAGATCGGGCACAGATACGCAGTATTTT
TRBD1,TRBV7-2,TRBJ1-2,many,CASSFGQGDGYTF,TGTGCCAGCAGCTTCGGACAGGGGGATGGCTACACCTTC
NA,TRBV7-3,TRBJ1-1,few,CASSLTRGNTEAFF,TGTGCCAGCAGCTTAACGCGGGGGAACACTGAAGCTTTCTTT
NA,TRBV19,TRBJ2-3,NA,CASSMIHTDTQYF,TGTGCCAGTAGTATGATACACACAGATACGCAGTATTTT
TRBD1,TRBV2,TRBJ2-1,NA,CASSGQGSEQFF,TGTGCCAGCAGTGGACAGGGAAGTGAGCAGTTCTTC
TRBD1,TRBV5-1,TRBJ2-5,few,CASVGGTGGYQETQYF,TGCGCCAGCGTCGGTGGGACAGGGGGGTACCAAGAGACCCAGTACTTC
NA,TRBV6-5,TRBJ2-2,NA,CASSIKSGYGELFF,TGTGCCAGCAGTATAAAGTCTGGTTACGGGGAGCTGTTTTTT
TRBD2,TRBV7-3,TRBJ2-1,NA,CASSPGLAAGFDEQFF,TGTGCCAGCAGTCCGGGACTAGCGGCTGGTTTCGATGAGCAGTTCTTC
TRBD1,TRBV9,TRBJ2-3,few,CASSVQGASTDTQYF,TGTGCCAGCAGCGTACAGGGGGCTAGCACAGATACGCAGTATTTT
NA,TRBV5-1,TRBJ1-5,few,CASSLGEVGNQPQHF,TGCGCCAGCAGCTTGGGAGAGGTTGGGAATCAGCCCCAGCATTTT
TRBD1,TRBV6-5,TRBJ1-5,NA,CASSRTGGNQPQHF,TGTGCCAGCAGTAGGACAGGTGGGAATCAGCCCCAGCATTTT
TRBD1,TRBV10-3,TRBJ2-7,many,CAISEAGGHEQYF,TGTGCCATCAGTGAGGCAGGGGGCCACGAGCAGTACTTC
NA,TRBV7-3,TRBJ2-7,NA,CASSSNPYEQYF,TGTGCCAGCAGCTCCAATCCCTACGAGCAGTACTTC
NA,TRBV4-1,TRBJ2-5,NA,CASSQEPSSQTQYF,TGCGCCAGCAGCCAAGAACCTAGCAGCCAGACCCAGTACTTC
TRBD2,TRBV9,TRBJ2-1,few,CASNKAGERYNEQFF,TGTGCCAGCAACAAGGCGGGAGAAAGATACAATGAGCAGTTCTTC
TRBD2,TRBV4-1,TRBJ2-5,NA,CASSQGGLAGVQETQYF,TGCGCCAGCAGCCAGGGGGGGCTAGCGGGAGTCCAAGAGACCCAGTACTTC
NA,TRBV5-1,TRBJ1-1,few,CASSLLSEGTEAFF,TGCGCCAGCAGCTTGTTGAGCGAGGGGACTGAAGCTTTCTTT
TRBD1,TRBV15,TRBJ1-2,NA,CATSRVPKNRGYNYGYTF,TGTGCCACCAGCAGAGTCCCCAAAAACAGGGGATATAACTATGGCTACACCTTC
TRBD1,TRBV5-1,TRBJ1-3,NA,CASSPAGTGGENTIYF,TGCGCCAGCAGCCCGGCCGGGACAGGGGGCGAAAACACCATATATTTT
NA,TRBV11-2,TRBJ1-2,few,CASSRLTSLGYGYTF,TGTGCCAGCAGCCGATTAACTTCCTTAGGATATGGCTACACCTTC
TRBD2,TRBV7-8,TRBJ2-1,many,CASSATSATSGGEQFF,TGTGCCAGCAGCGCGACTAGCGCCACCTCTGGGGGTGAGCAGTTCTTC
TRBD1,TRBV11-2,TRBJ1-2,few,CASSLSKGTGLYGYTF,TGTGCCAGCAGCTTAAGTAAAGGGACAGGGCTTTATGGCTACACCTTC
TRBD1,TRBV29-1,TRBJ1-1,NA,CSVALRGLTEAFF,TGCAGCGTCGCTCTCAGGGGGCTCACTGAAGCTTTCTTT
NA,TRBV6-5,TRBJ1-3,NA,CASSPGLGGNTIYF,TGTGCCAGCAGCCCAGGGTTGGGTGGAAACACCATATATTTT
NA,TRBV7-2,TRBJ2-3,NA,CASSLVGLLTDTQYF,TGTGCCAGCAGCTTAGTCGGACTCCTCACAGATACGCAGTATTTT
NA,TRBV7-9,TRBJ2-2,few,CASSPGAGATGELFF,TGTGCCAGCAGCCCAGGGGCGGGAGCCACCGGGGAGCTGTTTTTT
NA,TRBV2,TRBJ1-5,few,CASSEGSLDQPQHF,TGTGCCAGCAGTGAGGGGAGTCTCGATCAGCCCCAGCATTTT
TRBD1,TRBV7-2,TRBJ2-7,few,CASSLAPTGVGEQYF,TGTGCCAGCAGCTTAGCCCCGACAGGGGTAGGCGAGCAGTACTTC
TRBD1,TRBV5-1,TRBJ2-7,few,CASSLGQGVNEQYF,TGCGCCAGCAGCTTGGGGCAGGGGGTCAACGAGCAGTACTTC
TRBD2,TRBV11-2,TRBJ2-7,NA,CASIPLGTSGTYEQYF,TGTGCCAGCATCCCCCTTGGGACTAGCGGGACCTACGAGCAGTACTTC
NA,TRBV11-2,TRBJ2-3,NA,CASSSIAATDTQYF,TGTGCCAGCAGCTCGATAGCGGCCACAGATACGCAGTATTTT
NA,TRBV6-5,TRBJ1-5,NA,CASSSGDGHQPQHF,TGTGCCAGCAGTTCCGGGGACGGCCATCAGCCCCAGCATTTT
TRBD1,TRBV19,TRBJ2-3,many,CASSLDRSSTDTQYF,TGTGCCAGTAGCCTGGACAGGTCTAGCACAGATACGCAGTATTTT
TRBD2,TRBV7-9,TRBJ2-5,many,CASSPPFRLAGVRETQYF,TGTGCCAGCAGCCCTCCCTTTCGGCTAGCGGGAGTCCGGGAGACCCAGTACTTC
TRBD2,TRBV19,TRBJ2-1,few,CASSPWGLAGGPGSYNEQFF,TGTGCCAGTAGTCCATGGGGACTAGCGGGAGGGCCGGGGTCCTACAATGAGCAGTTCTTC
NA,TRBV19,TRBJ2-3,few,CASSPTRTDTQYF,TGTGCCAGTAGCCCGACACGCACAGATACGCAGTATTTT
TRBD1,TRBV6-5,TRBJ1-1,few,CASSYNRDRDTEAFF,TGTGCCAGCAGTTACAATCGGGACAGGGACACTGAAGCTTTCTTT
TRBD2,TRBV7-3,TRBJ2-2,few,CASSGGGYTGELFF,TGTGCCAGCTCCGGGGGAGGGTACACCGGGGAGCTGTTTTTT
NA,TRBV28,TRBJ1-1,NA,CASRPGTGYKAFF,TGTGCCAGCAGACCGGGCACAGGGTATAAAGCTTTCTTT